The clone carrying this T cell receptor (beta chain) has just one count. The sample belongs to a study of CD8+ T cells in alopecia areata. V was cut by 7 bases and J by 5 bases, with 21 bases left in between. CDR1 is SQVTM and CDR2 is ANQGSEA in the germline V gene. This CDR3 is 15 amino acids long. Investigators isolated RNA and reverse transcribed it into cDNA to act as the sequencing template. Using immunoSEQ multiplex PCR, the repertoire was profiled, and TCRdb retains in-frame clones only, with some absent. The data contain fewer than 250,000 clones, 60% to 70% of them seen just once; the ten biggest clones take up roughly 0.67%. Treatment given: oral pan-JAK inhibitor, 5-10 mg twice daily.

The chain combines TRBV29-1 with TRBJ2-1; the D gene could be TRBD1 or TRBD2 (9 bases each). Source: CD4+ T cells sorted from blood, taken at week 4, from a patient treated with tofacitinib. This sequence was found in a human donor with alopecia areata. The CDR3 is CSAAGGTGINNEQFF. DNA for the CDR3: TGCAGCGCCGCGGGAGGGACAGGGATAAACAATGAGCAGTTCTTC.